The sequence of this T cell receptor (beta chain) was determined in a study of cytomegalovirus exposure and HLA in healthy donors. The study, taken as a whole, reports: A later analysis linked a missense DCLRE1C variant to TCR beta V- and J-gene trimming. The listing of 150 to 200 TCR beta chains classed them as cytomegalovirus-associated.

It was with 60 Vbeta and 13 Jbeta primers that the PCR ran. Some clones are missing from TCRdb's copy, which holds only in-frame ones; the method was immunoSEQ multiplex PCR. The sample carries 100,000 to 150,000 clones, approximately 74% recorded once. Germline V gene lookup returns CDR1 SGHAT and CDR2 FQNNGV. Trimming removed 1 base from V and 7 bases from J, with 14 bases in between. CDR3 length: 16 residues. As to this clone: As yet, its antigen is unknown.

The sample comprised PBMCs. This chain links TRBV11-2 with TRBJ1-6; D may be TRBD1 (5 bases). This sequence originates from a woman aged 45 to 65 in good health and CMV-seropositive. This chain's CDR3 is CASSLVAGSMNSPLHF. As DNA, the CDR3 is TGTGCCAGCAGCTTAGTGGCAGGGTCCATGAATTCACCCCTCCACTTT.